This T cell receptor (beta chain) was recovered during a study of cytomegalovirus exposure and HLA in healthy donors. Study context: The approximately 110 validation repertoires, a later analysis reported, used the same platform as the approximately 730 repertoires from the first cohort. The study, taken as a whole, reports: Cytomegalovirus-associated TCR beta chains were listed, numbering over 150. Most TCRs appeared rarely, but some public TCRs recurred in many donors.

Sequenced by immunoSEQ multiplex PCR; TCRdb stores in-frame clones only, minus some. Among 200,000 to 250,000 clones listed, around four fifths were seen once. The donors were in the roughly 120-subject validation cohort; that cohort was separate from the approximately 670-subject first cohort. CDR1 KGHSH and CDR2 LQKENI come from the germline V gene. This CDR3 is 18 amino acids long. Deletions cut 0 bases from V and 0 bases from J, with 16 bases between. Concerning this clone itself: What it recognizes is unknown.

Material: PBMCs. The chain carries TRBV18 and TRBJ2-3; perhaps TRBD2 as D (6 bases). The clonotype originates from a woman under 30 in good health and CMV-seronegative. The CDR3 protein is CASSPPIGSVASTDTQYF. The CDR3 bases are TGTGCCAGCTCACCACCCATCGGGAGTGTTGCTAGCACAGATACGCAGTATTTT.